This T cell receptor beta chain came from a study of T cells in Graves' hyperthyroidism and ophthalmopathy. Study results and limitations: Blood shared most expanded thyroid clonotypes above 0.001. Stable hyperthyroidism was told apart from ophthalmopathy by a model built on 13 V-J features.

Uncontrolled infection, other autoimmune disease, pregnancy and lactation each barred patients from inclusion. Losses at the gene ends were 1 base for V and 3 bases for J; bases not matched to a gene: 9. Per the germline V gene, CDR1 is LGHDT and CDR2 is YNNKEL (reference sequence). The CDR3 is 16 residues long. This clonotype was detected many times. Its specificity is unknown. Researchers took RNA transcripts and amplified the TCR beta CDR3 regions from them. First-round RT-PCR targeting the TCR CDR3 was performed with the HTBI primer set. TCRdb passed the multiplex PCR reads through MiXCR, listing each CDR3 protein once. The data hold 460,000 or so distinct CDR3 sequences, with approximately 15% observed a single time.

The source of this sequence is a young woman with Graves' hyperthyroidism. The chain uses TRBV3-1 and TRBJ2-7, with TRBD2 matching 7 bases. Sequencing input: blood. The CDR3: CASSQVGGRRFYEQYF. The CDR3 region has the DNA TGTGCCAGCAGCCAAGTAGGCGGGAGAAGATTCTACGAGCAGTACTTC.